This T cell receptor beta chain was captured in a study of regulatory T cells in long-lasting Graves disease. The CDR3 extends over 14 amino acids. J lost 4 bases, V lost 6 bases, and 6 bases had no gene match. Germline V gives CDR1 MNHEY, CDR2 SMNVEV (reference sequence). Through Arm-PCR of CDR3 regions and iRepertoire HTBI primers, TCR beta libraries were built. TCRdb called the multiplex PCR reads again in MiXCR, with one record for every CDR3 protein. There are roughly 450,000 distinct CDR3 sequences in the sample; 20% to 25% occur only once, and 7% to 10% lies in the top ten. This sample's time point: persistent/refractory GD, antithyroid drugs over 5 years with positive TRAb. RNA extracted from PBMCs served as the sequencing template. The sample holds many counts of this clonotype.

The sample was peripheral blood mononuclear cells (PBMCs), taken when the disease was refractory, from a patient treated with antithyroid drugs. The rearrangement links TRBV27 to TRBJ2-7; TRBD1 matches 10 bases. The receptor was isolated from a female donor with Graves disease. The CDR3 DNA reads TGTGCCAGCAGCCCACGGACAGGGGGATACGAGCAGTACTTC. Its translation is CASSPRTGGYEQYF.